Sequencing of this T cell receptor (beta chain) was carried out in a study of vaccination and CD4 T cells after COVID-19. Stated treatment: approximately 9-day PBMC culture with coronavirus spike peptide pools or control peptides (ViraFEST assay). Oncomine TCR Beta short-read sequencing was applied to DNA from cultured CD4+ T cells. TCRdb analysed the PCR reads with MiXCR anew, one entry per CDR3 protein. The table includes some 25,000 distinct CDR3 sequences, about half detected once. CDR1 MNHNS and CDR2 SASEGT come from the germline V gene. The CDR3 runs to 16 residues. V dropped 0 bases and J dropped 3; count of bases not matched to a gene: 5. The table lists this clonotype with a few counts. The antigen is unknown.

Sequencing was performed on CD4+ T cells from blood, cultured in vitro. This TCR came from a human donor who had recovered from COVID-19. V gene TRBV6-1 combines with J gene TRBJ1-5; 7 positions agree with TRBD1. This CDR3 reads CASSEARGRDNQPQHF. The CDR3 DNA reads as TGTGCCAGCAGTGAAGCAAGGGGGCGGGACAATCAGCCCCAGCATTTT.